The rows below give T cell receptor beta chains drawn from one sample of a study of blood T cells in healthy people across ages. TCRdb itself ran the 5' RACE reads through MiXCR, one entry per CDR3 protein. The sample has 1.5 million to 2 million distinct CDR3 sequences, roughly 27% seen once. The sequencing input was blood. The receptors originated from a woman in her thirties in good health. Each CDR3 is given with its conserved first and last residue. D genes are given only for firm matches. The size field is filled for only some rows; it gives once, few, many or a size class.

DNA: TGTGCCAGCAGCTCCCAAAGGGGCAATCAGCCCCAGCATTTT
CDR3: CASSSQRGNQPQHF
V: TRBV7-2
D: .
size: .
J: TRBJ1-5

DNA: TGTGCCAGCACCAAACTGGGAACCACTGAAGCTTTCTTT
CDR3: CASTKLGTTEAFF
V: TRBV2
D: .
size: once
J: TRBJ1-1

DNA: TGTGCCAGCAGTTACTCGAGGAACACTGAAGCTTTCTTT
CDR3: CASSYSRNTEAFF
V: TRBV6-5
D: .
size: .
J: TRBJ1-1

DNA: TGTGCCACCTCGGACCCCATGTTCACAGATACGCAGTATTTT
CDR3: CATSDPMFTDTQYF
V: TRBV10-3
D: .
size: .
J: TRBJ2-3

DNA: TGCGCCAGCAGCCAATTCAACCAAGAGACCCAGTACTTC
CDR3: CASSQFNQETQYF
V: TRBV4-1
D: .
size: many
J: TRBJ2-5

DNA: TGTGCCACCAGTGATTTGCACTCTCAAGAGACCCAGTACTTC
CDR3: CATSDLHSQETQYF
V: TRBV24-1
D: .
size: few
J: TRBJ2-5

DNA: TGCGCCAGCAGCAACAGGGCGGGTGCAGATACGCAGTATTTT
CDR3: CASSNRAGADTQYF
V: TRBV5-1
D: .
size: few
J: TRBJ2-3

DNA: TGTGCCAGCAGCGAGACAGGGGACGGGGCCAACGTCCTGACTTTC
CDR3: CASSETGDGANVLTF
V: TRBV7-9
D: TRBD1
size: .
J: TRBJ2-6

DNA: TGTGCCAGCTCGCCCGGGATCTCCTACGAGCAGTACTTC
CDR3: CASSPGISYEQYF
V: TRBV6-5
D: .
size: many
J: TRBJ2-7

DNA: TGTGCCATCAGTGAAACAGTCTACGAGCAGTACTTC
CDR3: CAISETVYEQYF
V: TRBV10-3
D: .
size: many
J: TRBJ2-7

DNA: TGTGCCAGTAGTGGAACCGGGAGTGGTTCCCAGTACTTC
CDR3: CASSGTGSGSQYF
V: TRBV19
D: .
size: once
J: TRBJ2-5

DNA: TGTGCCAGCAGTGCGGGACTAGCGGGACCAGATACGCAGTATTTT
CDR3: CASSAGLAGPDTQYF
V: TRBV28
D: TRBD2
size: .
J: TRBJ2-3

DNA: TGCGCCAGCAGCCCTAGTGGGGGTCGCCTTTACAATGAGCAGTTCTTC
CDR3: CASSPSGGRLYNEQFF
V: TRBV5-1
D: .
size: few
J: TRBJ2-1

DNA: TGTGCCAGCAGCGCTCGAATCTTCCGGGACACGGCCTACAATGAGCAGTTCTTC
CDR3: CASSARIFRDTAYNEQFF
V: TRBV11-2
D: .
size: .
J: TRBJ2-1

DNA: TGTGCCAGCTCACCAATTGAGAACACGCAGTATTTT
CDR3: CASSPIENTQYF
V: TRBV18
D: .
size: .
J: TRBJ2-3

DNA: TGTGCCAGCATATTTAATCTGGGGAATGAGCAGTTCTTC
CDR3: CASIFNLGNEQFF
V: TRBV12-3/TRBV12-4
D: .
size: many
J: TRBJ2-1

DNA: TGTGCCTTACAGGGCTGGGACTATGGCTACACCTTC
CDR3: CALQGWDYGYTF
V: TRBV12-3/TRBV12-4
D: .
size: .
J: TRBJ1-2

DNA: TGCGCCAGCAACACAGGGGGTAATGAAAAACTGTTTTTT
CDR3: CASNTGGNEKLFF
V: TRBV5-1
D: TRBD1
size: few
J: TRBJ1-4

DNA: TGTGCCAGCAGCCCCACCGGGACAGGGGTCTACAATGAGCAGTACTTC
CDR3: CASSPTGTGVYNEQYF
V: TRBV6-5
D: TRBD1
size: .
J: TRBJ2-7

DNA: TGCAGTGCTCGCCGGACGGCGGGGGCTAATGAAAAACTGTTTTTT
CDR3: CSARRTAGANEKLFF
V: TRBV20-1
D: .
size: .
J: TRBJ1-4

DNA: TGTGCCAGCAGCTCCAGACTAGCGGGAGACATAGATACGCAGTATTTT
CDR3: CASSSRLAGDIDTQYF
V: TRBV7-2
D: TRBD2
size: few
J: TRBJ2-3

DNA: TGCAGTGCTAGGGTCACCACTACCCGCTTCACAGATACGCAGTATTTT
CDR3: CSARVTTTRFTDTQYF
V: TRBV20-1
D: .
size: .
J: TRBJ2-3

DNA: TGTGCCAGCAGCTTGACCCCCGGCAGCATCATGAACACTGAAGCTTTCTTT
CDR3: CASSLTPGSIMNTEAFF
V: TRBV7-8
D: .
size: once
J: TRBJ1-1

DNA: TGTGCCAGCAGTGAGGGGACAGTACGGTACGAGCAGTACTTC
CDR3: CASSEGTVRYEQYF
V: TRBV25-1
D: TRBD1
size: .
J: TRBJ2-7

DNA: TGCAGTGCTAGGAGGCGGGAGGCGTCCTCCTACTACAATGAGCAGTTCTTC
CDR3: CSARRREASSYYNEQFF
V: TRBV20-1
D: TRBD2
size: .
J: TRBJ2-1

DNA: TGTGCCAGCAGTTACGGGGACACGGGCTATGGCTACACCTTC
CDR3: CASSYGDTGYGYTF
V: TRBV6-5
D: .
size: few
J: TRBJ1-2

DNA: TGTGCCAGCAGGGGACCACAGGGAGCGGGACTAGCGGGGAGGATGAACATTCAGTACTTC
CDR3: CASRGPQGAGLAGRMNIQYF
V: TRBV6-1
D: TRBD2
size: few
J: TRBJ2-4

DNA: TGTGCCAGCAGTTTCTCGGACAGGGGGAATACGCAGTATTTT
CDR3: CASSFSDRGNTQYF
V: TRBV28
D: TRBD1
size: .
J: TRBJ2-3